This T cell receptor beta chain was sequenced during a study of CD8 T cells in ankylosing spondylitis. Study-level findings and limits: According to the report, clones linked to the disease were significantly enriched in matched synovial fluid samples taken from ankylosing spondylitis patients. There was a TCR beta motif, made of several highly homologous variants, that appeared characteristic of ankylosing spondylitis blood. Those disease-linked clones were CD8+; they were also relatively rare in peripheral blood.

Generation of TCR beta libraries employed quantitative 5'-RACE incorporating molecular barcodes. TCRdb re-called the 5' RACE reads with MiXCR, one entry per CDR3 protein. The table includes about 170,000 distinct CDR3 sequences, 15% to 20% detected once. About this clonotype: Its antigen is unidentified.

Trimming shortened V by 1 base and J by 5 bases, and 18 bases separated the two germline ends. The germline gives CDR1 MDHEN, CDR2 SYDVKM. This CDR3 comprises 17 residues. The sample comprised blood, either unsorted or a sorted T cell fraction (not recorded which). The sequence was collected from a male donor with ankylosing spondylitis or in good health (not recorded which). The J gene is TRBJ2-1, the V gene TRBV28; perhaps TRBD2 as D (6 bases). The CDR3 region has the DNA TGTGCCAGCAGTTTATCCTCGACTAGATCCTTACACAATGAGCAGTTCTTC. This translates into CASSLSSTRSLHNEQFF.